Following are 26 T cell receptor beta chains from one sample sequenced in a study of T cells in Graves' hyperthyroidism and ophthalmopathy. RNA transcripts served as the template for amplifying TCR beta CDR3 regions. With the HTBI primer set, the TCR CDR3 went through a first round of RT-PCR. TCRdb re-derived calls from the multiplex PCR reads in MiXCR, one entry per CDR3 protein. The repertoire has 500,000 to 600,000 distinct CDR3 sequences, 46% of them found once; the top ten carry about 43%. Sequencing was done on a sample of peripheral blood or thyroid tissue (not recorded which). These receptors were collected from an adult woman with Graves' disease, either hyperthyroidism or ophthalmopathy (not recorded which).

The V gene is TRBV7-8, the J gene TRBJ2-2; D gene ambiguous. The CDR3 contains 15 residues. Germline V gene data show CDR1 as SGHVS and CDR2 as FQNEAQ. Trimming cost V 5 bases and J 1 base, with 11 bases left between them. CDR3 residues: CASSPSWRNTGELFF. For the CDR3, the DNA is TGTGCCAGCAGCCCGTCCTGGCGGAACACCGGGGAGCTGTTTTTT. Drawing the rest from reference TRBV7-8 and TRBJ2-2, the complete variable domain is GAGVSQSPRYKVAKRGQDVALRCDPISGHVSLFWYQQALGQGPEFLTYFQNEAQLDKSGLPSDRFFAERPEGSVSTLKIQRTQQEDSAVYLCASSPSWRNTGELFFGEGSRLTVL.

The V and J genes are TRBV3-1 and TRBJ2-7; D remains ambiguous. V lost 4 bases to trimming and J lost 2 bases, with 12 bases between them. The CDR3 spans 14 residues. Germline CDR1 reads LGHDT; CDR2 reads YNNKEL (reference sequence). The DNA of the CDR3 is TGTGCCAGCAGCCGGCATACCTCCACCTACGAGCAGTACTTC. It is translated as CASSRHTSTYEQYF.

This clonotype was counted many times. V gene TRBV29-1 combines with J gene TRBJ1-1, with TRBD1 matching over 7 bases. J lost 6 bases, V lost 8 bases, and 12 bases had no gene match. This CDR3 region has 13 residues. CDR1 and CDR2 from the germline V gene are SQVTM and ANQGSEA. The CDR3 sequence: CSSQKDRHPEAFF. The CDR3 DNA reads as TGCAGCTCTCAAAAGGACAGGCACCCTGAAGCTTTCTTT.

The V and J genes are TRBV28 and TRBJ1-2; no clear D. The germline gives CDR1 MDHEN, CDR2 SYDVKM. With 6 bases removed from V and 8 bases from J, the gap between germline ends came to 22 bases. The CDR3 length is 15 residues. The CDR3 coding sequence is TGTGCCAGCAGCGATCAGTTTCACCCCCCAGACGGCTACACCTTC. This encodes CASSDQFHPPDGYTF.

As regards this clonotype: It may be a read error: a sequence one base away is much more abundant. The chain combines TRBV7-2 with TRBJ1-4; D not resolved. The CDR3 covers 14 residues. Looked up from germline, CDR1 is SGHTA and CDR2 is FQGNSA. The CDR3 loop is CASSLPPVFEELFF. CDR3 DNA: TGTGCCAGCAGCTTACCGCCTGTATTTGAAGAACTGTTTTTT.

The rearrangement joins TRBV20-1 to TRBJ2-7; D is tentatively TRBD1 or TRBD2 (6 bases each). The CDR3 spans 14 residues. Germline CDR1 reads DFQATT; CDR2 reads SNEGSKA (reference sequence). V lost 3 bases and J 3 bases, leaving 15 bases between the germline ends. CDR3 sequence reads: CSAREGGGIYEQYF. CDR3 nucleotide sequence: TGCAGTGCTAGGGAGGGGGGAGGAATCTACGAGCAGTACTTC.

The sample holds one count of this clonotype. The gene calls are TRBV19 and TRBJ1-1; no firm D call. The CDR3 runs to 13 residues. Trimming stripped 3 bases from V and 10 bases from J, with 15 bases between. Germline CDR1 reads LNHDA; CDR2 reads SQIVND (reference sequence). CDR3 region: CASSMESPAPAFF. In DNA form, the CDR3 reads TGTGCCAGTAGTATGGAATCACCGGCCCCAGCTTTCTTT.

In this sample, this clonotype turned up many times. This rearrangement joins TRBV7-9 to TRBJ2-7; D might be TRBD2 (6 bases). The germline gives CDR1 SEHNR, CDR2 FQNEAQ (reference sequence). Trimming cost V 6 bases and J 3 bases, with 18 bases left between them. The CDR3 extends over 15 amino acids. CDR3: CASSSKGGSNYEQYF. DNA of the CDR3: TGTGCCAGCAGTTCGAAGGGAGGCAGCAACTACGAGCAGTACTTC.

V is TRBV29-1 and J is TRBJ1-3; the D gene is possibly TRBD1 (5 bases). Trimming shortened V by 5 bases and J by 2 bases, and 13 bases separated the two germline ends. The CDR3 covers 14 residues. Germline-derived CDR1 and CDR2 are SQVTM and ANQGSEA. CDR3 loop: CSVWGEGTGNTIYF. The CDR3 region has the DNA TGCAGCGTTTGGGGAGAGGGGACTGGAAACACCATATATTTT.

This chain links TRBV27 with TRBJ1-4, with D possibly TRBD1 on 5 matching bases. Germline V gives CDR1 MNHEY, CDR2 SMNVEV (reference sequence). V shed 5 bases and J shed 8 bases, with 18 bases lying between them. This CDR3 contains 15 residues. The CDR3 is CASSEEGFPWEKLFF. The CDR3 nucleotides read TGTGCCAGCAGTGAAGAGGGGTTTCCTTGGGAAAAACTGTTTTTT.

V is TRBV7-7 and J is TRBJ2-5; possible D gene TRBD2, 5 bases. Germline V gives CDR1 SSHAT, CDR2 FNYEAQ (reference sequence). The length of the CDR3 is 15 residues. The V end lost 6 bases, the J end lost 5 bases, and 19 bases lay between the germline ends. CDR3 in amino acids: CASRAGLSPGETQYF. CDR3 DNA sequence: TGTGCCAGCAGAGCCGGACTCTCTCCCGGCGAGACCCAGTACTTC.

The rearrangement joins TRBV20-1 to TRBJ2-2; TRBD2 matches 7 bases. Trimming at V came to 1 base and at J to 1 base, leaving 3 bases not matched to a gene. This CDR3 is 15 amino acids long. Per germline, CDR1 DFQATT and CDR2 SNEGSKA (reference sequence). The CDR3 bases are TGCAGTGCTAGAGGGGGGGGGAAGAACACCGGGGAGCTGTTTTTT. It specifies CSARGGGKNTGELFF.

This clonotype was seen repeatedly, ten times or more. The chain links TRBV12-3 or TRBV12-4 to TRBJ1-1; possible D gene TRBD1, 6 bases. Trimming pared 2 bases from V and 5 bases from J, leaving 12 bases between. This CDR3 spans 14 amino acids. CDR3 coding DNA: TGTGCCAGCAGTTTACAGGGGCTCGGGACTGAAGCTTTCTTT. It encodes CASSLQGLGTEAFF.

This clonotype was counted at least ten times. The chain uses TRBV28 and TRBJ1-1; the D is unclear. Germline CDR1 is MDHEN and CDR2 is SYDVKM. The CDR3 is 10 residues long. The CDR3 sequence: CVSKNTEAFF. The CDR3 coding sequence is TGTGTCTCCAAAAACACTGAAGCTTTCTTT.

This clonotype was seen a few times. The chain joins TRBV5-1 to TRBJ2-7; possible D gene TRBD1, 5 bases. The length of the CDR3 is 15 residues. Germline-derived CDR1 and CDR2 are SGHRS and YFSETQ. V was clipped by 1 base and J by 6 bases, with 17 bases between them. This chain's CDR3 is CASSLFGRVVSEQYF. Here the CDR3 DNA reads TGCGCCAGCAGCTTGTTCGGCAGGGTGGTATCCGAGCAGTACTTC.

This clonotype was detected many times. The gene calls are TRBV7-2 and TRBJ1-3; D might be TRBD1 (5 bases). CDR1 is SGHTA and CDR2 is FQGNSA in the germline V gene. The V and J ends lost 5 bases and 2 bases respectively, with 10 bases between them. The CDR3 consists of 14 residues. CDR3 residues: CASSIGGTGNTIYF. The CDR3 DNA follows: TGTGCCAGCAGCATTGGGGGAACTGGAAACACCATATATTTT.

This sequence joins TRBV10-3 and TRBJ1-1; a possible D gene is TRBD1 (5 bases). Germline V gene data show CDR1 as ENHRY and CDR2 as SYGVKD. V was clipped by 6 bases and J by 7 bases, with 9 bases between them. CDR3 size: 11 residues. CDR3 bases: TGTGCCATCAGCCAGGGTAATGAAGCTTTCTTT. Translated: CAISQGNEAFF.

The chain joins TRBV15 to TRBJ1-4; D is unresolved. Per the germline V gene, CDR1 is LNHNV and CDR2 is YYDKDF (reference sequence). This CDR3 region has 14 residues. V lost 6 bases, J lost 4 bases, and 12 bases lay in between. The CDR3 nucleotides read TGTGCCACCAGACCGTACGGAGATAATGAAAAACTGTTTTTT. This sequence encodes CATRPYGDNEKLFF.

A few counts support this clonotype. The chain uses TRBV10-2 and TRBJ2-1, with a possible D match to TRBD1 (5 bases). The CDR3 loop spans 13 amino acids. The V gene lost 6 bases and the J gene lost 3 bases, with 9 bases spanning the gap. Germline CDR1 and CDR2: WSHSY and SAAADI. CDR3 nucleotides: TGCGCCAGCAGCAATGGACACTACAATGAGCAGTTCTTC. This encodes CASSNGHYNEQFF.

The table lists this clonotype with many counts. The chain joins TRBV7-2 to TRBJ2-5; D call uncertain. Germline CDR1 and CDR2: SGHTA and FQGNSA. Trimming cost V 7 bases and J 2 bases, with 5 bases left between them. CDR3 length: 11 residues. CDR3 coding DNA: TGTGCCAGCAACCTACAAGAGACCCAGTACTTC. It yields the protein CASNLQETQYF. Full variable domain (rest looked up from reference TRBV7-2 and TRBJ2-5): GAGVSQSPSNKVTEKGKDVELRCDPISGHTALYWYRQSLGQGLEFLIYFQGNSAPDKSGLPSDRFSAERTGGSVSTLTIQRTQQEDSAVYLCASNLQETQYFGPGTRLLVL.

DNA for the CDR3: TGTGCCAGCAGCGTAGGGGCAGGAGACTACGAGCAGTACTTC. It codes for CASSVGAGDYEQYF. This sequence joins TRBV9 and TRBJ2-7; no clear D gene. Germline CDR1 SGDLS, CDR2 YYNGEE. Deletions cut 0 bases from V and 3 bases from J, with 10 bases between. The CDR3 covers 14 residues. Supplemented by reference TRBV9 and TRBJ2-7, the full variable domain reads DSGVTQTPKHLITATGQRVTLRCSPRSGDLSVYWYQQSLDQGLQFLIQYYNGEERAKGNILERFSAQQFPDLHSELNLSSLELGDSALYFCASSVGAGDYEQYFGPGTRLTVT.

The rearrangement joins TRBV7-9 to TRBJ1-4; D is unresolved. The CDR3 totals 15 residues. Per the germline V gene, CDR1 is SEHNR and CDR2 is FQNEAQ (reference sequence). V lost 5 bases and J lost 8, with 18 bases in between. The CDR3 DNA sequence: TGTGCCAGCAGCACCTCCGGCGGGGTAGAGGAAAAACTGTTTTTT. It specifies CASSTSGGVEEKLFF.

The chain links TRBV7-9 to TRBJ2-7, with a weak D call TRBD2 (6 bases). The germline V and J ends were trimmed by 0 bases and 3 bases, with 15 bases remaining between them. There are 16 residues in the CDR3. Germline-derived CDR1 and CDR2 are SEHNR and FQNEAQ (reference sequence). CDR3 sequence reads: CASSLALAGGNYEQYF. The CDR3 nucleotides are TGTGCCAGCAGCTTAGCGCTGGCGGGCGGGAACTACGAGCAGTACTTC.

This clonotype was found many times. This chain uses TRBV7-2 with TRBJ2-7, with D perhaps TRBD1 (5 bases). Germline-derived CDR1 and CDR2 are SGHTA and FQGNSA. The CDR3 totals 15 residues. The V and J ends lost 7 bases and 0 bases respectively, with 16 bases between them. DNA for the CDR3: TGTGCCAGCACCAAAACGGGTGACAGCTCCTACGAGCAGTACTTC. Translated: CASTKTGDSSYEQYF. Together with reference TRBV7-2 and TRBJ2-7, the CDR3 gives the full variable domain: GAGVSQSPSNKVTEKGKDVELRCDPISGHTALYWYRQSLGQGLEFLIYFQGNSAPDKSGLPSDRFSAERTGGSVSTLTIQRTQQEDSAVYLCASTKTGDSSYEQYFGPGTRLTVT.

The V and J genes are TRBV6-2 or TRBV6-3 and TRBJ1-1, with D tentatively TRBD1 (5 bases). The CDR3 is made up of 15 amino acids. Germline-derived CDR1 and CDR2 are MNHEY and SVGEGT. V was trimmed by 6 bases and J by 1 base, leaving 15 bases between them. In DNA form, the CDR3 reads TGTGCCAGCAGCAATACACGGACAACGAACACTGAAGCTTTCTTT. Protein: CASSNTRTTNTEAFF.

This clonotype was recorded at least ten times. The CDR3 bases are TGCGCCAGCAGTAAACGGGGTCTCTCCTACGAGCAGTACTTC. Translating it yields CASSKRGLSYEQYF. The chain recombines TRBV10-2 with TRBJ2-7; TRBD2 is a possible D gene (5 bases). V dropped 5 bases and J dropped 0 bases, with 11 bases sitting between them. Germline V CDR1 and CDR2: WSHSY, SAAADI. The CDR3 consists of 14 residues.